This T cell receptor (beta chain) was recovered during a study of blood T cell repertoires in COVID-19. Profiling relied on immunoSEQ multiplex PCR, and the TCRdb table lists in-frame clones only, not all of them. The profile shows about 110,000 clones, around 84% of them singletons. The ends lost 0 bases at V and 4 bases at J; junction bases unmatched: 7. This CDR3 has 16 residues. Per the germline V gene, CDR1 is KGHDR and CDR2 is SFDVKD. The receptor was isolated from a woman older than 75 with active or convalescent COVID-19. The specimen was peripheral blood. The gene calls are TRBV24-1 and TRBJ2-5; TRBD1 matches 7 bases. The CDR3 coding sequence is TGTGCCACCAGTGATTTGGTCAGGGGGAATCGAGAGACCCAGTACTTC. Translation gives CATSDLVRGNRETQYF.